This T cell receptor (beta chain) came from a study of blood T cell repertoires in COVID-19. V shed 6 bases and J shed 3 bases, with 15 bases lying between them. The CDR3 is 13 amino acids. The germline V gene has CDR1 SQVTM and CDR2 ANQGSEA. Generated by immunoSEQ multiplex PCR, the TCRdb table keeps only in-frame clones and is missing some. The data hold about 250,000 clones, with 65% to 90% observed a single time. The gene calls are TRBV29-1 and TRBJ2-7; D is perhaps TRBD1 (6 bases). The sample taken for sequencing was peripheral blood. This clonotype was obtained from a middle-aged man with COVID-19, enrolled during active disease. For the CDR3, the DNA is TGCAGCGTGGTGGCAGGGGCGGACTACGAGCAGTACTTC. It encodes CSVVAGADYEQYF.